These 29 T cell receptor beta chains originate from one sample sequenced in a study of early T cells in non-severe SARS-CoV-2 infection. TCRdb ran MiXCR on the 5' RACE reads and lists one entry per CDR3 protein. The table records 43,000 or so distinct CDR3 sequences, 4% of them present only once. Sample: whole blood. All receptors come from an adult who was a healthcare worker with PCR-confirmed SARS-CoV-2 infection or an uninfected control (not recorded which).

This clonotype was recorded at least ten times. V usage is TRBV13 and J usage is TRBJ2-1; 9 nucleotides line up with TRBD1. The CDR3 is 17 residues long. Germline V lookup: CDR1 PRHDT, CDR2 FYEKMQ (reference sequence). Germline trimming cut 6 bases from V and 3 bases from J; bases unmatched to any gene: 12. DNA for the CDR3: TGTGCCAGCAGAAAATCCCTGGGACAGGGAAGCTACAATGAGCAGTTCTTC. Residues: CASRKSLGQGSYNEQFF.

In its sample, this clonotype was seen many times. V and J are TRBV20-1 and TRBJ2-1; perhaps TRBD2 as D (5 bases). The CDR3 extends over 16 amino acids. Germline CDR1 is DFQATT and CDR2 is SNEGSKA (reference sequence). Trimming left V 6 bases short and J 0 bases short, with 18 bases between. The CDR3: CSAPAPLASSYNEQFF. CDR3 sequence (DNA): TGCAGTGCACCCGCCCCCCTAGCAAGCTCCTACAATGAGCAGTTCTTC.

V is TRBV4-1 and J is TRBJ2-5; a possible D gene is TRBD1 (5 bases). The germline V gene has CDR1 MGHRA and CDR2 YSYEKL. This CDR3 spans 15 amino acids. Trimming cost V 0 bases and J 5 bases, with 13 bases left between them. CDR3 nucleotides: TGCGCCAGCAGCCAAGATCTGGGGCTCGGGGAGACCCAGTACTTC. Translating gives CASSQDLGLGETQYF.

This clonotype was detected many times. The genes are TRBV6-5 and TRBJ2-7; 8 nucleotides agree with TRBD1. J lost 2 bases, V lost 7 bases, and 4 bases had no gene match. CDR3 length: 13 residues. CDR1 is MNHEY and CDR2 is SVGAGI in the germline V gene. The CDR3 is CASKLTGAYEQYF. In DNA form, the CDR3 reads TGTGCCAGCAAGCTGACAGGGGCCTACGAGCAGTACTTC.

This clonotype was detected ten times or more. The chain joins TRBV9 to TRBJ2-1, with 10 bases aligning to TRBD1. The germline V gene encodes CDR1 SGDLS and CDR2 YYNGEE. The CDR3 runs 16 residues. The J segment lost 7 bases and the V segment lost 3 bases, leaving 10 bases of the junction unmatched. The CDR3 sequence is CASSGWDRGLGNEQFF. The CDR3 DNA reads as TGTGCCAGCAGCGGGTGGGACAGGGGCCTCGGGAATGAGCAGTTCTTC.

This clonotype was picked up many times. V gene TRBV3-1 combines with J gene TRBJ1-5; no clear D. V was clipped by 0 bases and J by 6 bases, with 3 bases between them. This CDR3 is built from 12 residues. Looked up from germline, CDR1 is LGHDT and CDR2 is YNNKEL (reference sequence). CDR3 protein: CASSQEGQPQHF. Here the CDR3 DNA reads TGTGCCAGCAGCCAAGAGGGTCAGCCCCAGCATTTT.

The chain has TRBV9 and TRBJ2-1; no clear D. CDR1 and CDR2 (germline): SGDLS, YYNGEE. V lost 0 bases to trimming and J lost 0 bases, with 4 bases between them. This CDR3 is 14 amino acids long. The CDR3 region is CASSVADSYNEQFF. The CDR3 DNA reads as TGTGCCAGCAGCGTAGCGGACTCCTACAATGAGCAGTTCTTC.

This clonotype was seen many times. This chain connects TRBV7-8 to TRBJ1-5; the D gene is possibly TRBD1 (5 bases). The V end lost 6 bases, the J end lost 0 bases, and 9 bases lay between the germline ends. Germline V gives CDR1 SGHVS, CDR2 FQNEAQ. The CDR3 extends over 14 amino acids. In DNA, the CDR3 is TGTGCCAGCAGTTGGGGGAATAGCAATCAGCCCCAGCATTTT. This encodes CASSWGNSNQPQHF.

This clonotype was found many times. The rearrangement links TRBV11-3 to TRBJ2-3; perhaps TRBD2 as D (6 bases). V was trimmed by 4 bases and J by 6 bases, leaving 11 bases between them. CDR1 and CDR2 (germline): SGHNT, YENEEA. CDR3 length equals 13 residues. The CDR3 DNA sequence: TGTGCCAGCAGCTCTGGGGGGAGGGATACGCAGTATTTT. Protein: CASSSGGRDTQYF.

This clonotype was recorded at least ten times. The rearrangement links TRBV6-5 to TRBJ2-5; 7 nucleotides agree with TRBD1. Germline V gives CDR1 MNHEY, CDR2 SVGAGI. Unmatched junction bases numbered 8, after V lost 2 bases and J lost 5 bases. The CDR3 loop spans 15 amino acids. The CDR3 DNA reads TGTGCCAGCAGTTACGCACAGGGGCGGAGCGAGACCCAGTACTTC. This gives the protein CASSYAQGRSETQYF.

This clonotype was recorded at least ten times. CDR3 bases: TGCGCCAGCCGGAGCGGGAGCATCCGGGACGAGCAGTACTTC. Translating gives CASRSGSIRDEQYF. The rearrangement links TRBV5-1 to TRBJ2-7; 8 bases match TRBD2. V lost 7 bases and J lost 5; bases outside the gene matches: 11. The CDR3 runs 14 residues. From germline, CDR1 is SGHRS and CDR2 YFSETQ.

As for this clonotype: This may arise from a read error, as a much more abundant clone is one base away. The CDR3 here is CASSLARGGLVGGLAKNIQYF. CDR3 DNA: TGTGCCAGCAGTTTAGCCCGAGGGGGGCTAGTGGGAGGGTTAGCCAAAAACATTCAGTACTTC. J is TRBJ2-4 and V is TRBV12-3 or TRBV12-4, with a possible D match to TRBD2 (7 bases). CDR3 length equals 21 residues. V lost 0 bases and J 0 bases, leaving 24 bases between the germline ends.

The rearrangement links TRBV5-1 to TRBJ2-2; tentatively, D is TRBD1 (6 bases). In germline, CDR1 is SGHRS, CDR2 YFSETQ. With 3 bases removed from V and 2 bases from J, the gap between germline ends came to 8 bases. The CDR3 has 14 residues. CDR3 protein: CASSSDSNTGELFF. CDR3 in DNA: TGCGCCAGCAGCTCGGACAGTAACACCGGGGAGCTGTTTTTT.

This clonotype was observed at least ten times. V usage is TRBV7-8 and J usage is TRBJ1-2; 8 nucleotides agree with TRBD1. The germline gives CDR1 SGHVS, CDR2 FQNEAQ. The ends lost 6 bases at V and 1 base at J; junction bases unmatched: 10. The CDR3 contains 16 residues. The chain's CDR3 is CASRSAQGVLNYGYTF. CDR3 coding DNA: TGTGCCAGCAGAAGCGCACAGGGGGTTCTTAACTATGGCTACACCTTC. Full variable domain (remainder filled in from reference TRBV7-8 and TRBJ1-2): GAGVSQSPRYKVAKRGQDVALRCDPISGHVSLFWYQQALGQGPEFLTYFQNEAQLDKSGLPSDRFFAERPEGSVSTLKIQRTQQEDSAVYLCASRSAQGVLNYGYTFGSGTRLTVV.

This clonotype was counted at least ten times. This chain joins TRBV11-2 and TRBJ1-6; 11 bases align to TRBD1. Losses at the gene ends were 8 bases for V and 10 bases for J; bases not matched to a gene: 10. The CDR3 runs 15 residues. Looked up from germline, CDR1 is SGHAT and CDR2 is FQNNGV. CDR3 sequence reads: CASSSGTGGSSPLHF. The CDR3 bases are TGTGCCAGCTCCTCCGGGACAGGGGGTTCCTCACCCCTCCACTTT.

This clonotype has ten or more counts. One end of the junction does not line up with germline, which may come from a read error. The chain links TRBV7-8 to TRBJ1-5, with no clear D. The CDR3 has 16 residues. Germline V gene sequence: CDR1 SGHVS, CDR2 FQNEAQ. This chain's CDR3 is CASSLEHRYSNQPQLF. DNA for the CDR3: TGTGCCAGCAGCTTAGAACACAGATATAGCAATCAGCCCCAGCTTTTT.

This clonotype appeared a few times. The CDR3 nucleotides are TGTGCCAGCAAGGGAAGGCGGGAGCCGAATGAGCAGTTCTTC. Translation: CASKGRREPNEQFF. The V call is TRBV2, the J call TRBJ2-1, with 7 bases identical to TRBD2. V was pared by 7 bases and J by 7 bases, with 10 bases of the junction left unmatched. In germline, CDR1 is SNHLY, CDR2 FYNNEI. The CDR3 sequence is 14 residues long.

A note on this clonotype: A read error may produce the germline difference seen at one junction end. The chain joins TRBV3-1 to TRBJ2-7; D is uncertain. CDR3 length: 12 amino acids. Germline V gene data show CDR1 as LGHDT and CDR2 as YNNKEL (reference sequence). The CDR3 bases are TGTGCCAGCAGCCAAGTGACCTACGAGCGGTACTTC. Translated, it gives CASSQVTYERYF.

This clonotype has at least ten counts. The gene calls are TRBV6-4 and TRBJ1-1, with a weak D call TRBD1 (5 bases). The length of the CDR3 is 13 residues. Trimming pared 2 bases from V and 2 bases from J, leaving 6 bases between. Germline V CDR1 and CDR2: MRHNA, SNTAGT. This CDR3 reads CASSDRDNTEAFF. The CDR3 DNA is TGTGCCAGCAGTGACCGGGACAACACTGAAGCTTTCTTT.

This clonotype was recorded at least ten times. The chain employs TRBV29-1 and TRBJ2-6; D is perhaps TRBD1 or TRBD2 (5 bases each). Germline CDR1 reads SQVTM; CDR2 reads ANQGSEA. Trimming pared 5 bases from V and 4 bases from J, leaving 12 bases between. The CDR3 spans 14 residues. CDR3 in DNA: TGCAGCGTTCGGGGACCCCCCGGGGCCAACGTCCTGACTTTC. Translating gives CSVRGPPGANVLTF.

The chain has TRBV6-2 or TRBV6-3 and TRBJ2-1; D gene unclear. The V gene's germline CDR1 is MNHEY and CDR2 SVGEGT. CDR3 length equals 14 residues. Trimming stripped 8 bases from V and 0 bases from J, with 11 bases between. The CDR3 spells CASGNFGSYNEQFF. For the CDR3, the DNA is TGTGCCAGCGGAAACTTCGGCTCCTACAATGAGCAGTTCTTC.

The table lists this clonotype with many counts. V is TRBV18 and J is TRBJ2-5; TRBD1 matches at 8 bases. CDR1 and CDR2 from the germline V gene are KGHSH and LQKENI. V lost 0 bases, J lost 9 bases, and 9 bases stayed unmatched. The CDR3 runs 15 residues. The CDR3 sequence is CASSPPVTGAQAQYF. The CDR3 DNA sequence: TGTGCCAGCTCACCACCTGTGACAGGGGCTCAGGCCCAGTACTTC. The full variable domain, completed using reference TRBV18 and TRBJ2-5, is NAGVMQNPRHLVRRRGQEARLRCSPMKGHSHVYWYRQLPEEGLKFMVYLQKENIIDESGMPKERFSAEFPKEGPSILRIQQVVRGDSAAYFCASSPPVTGAQAQYFGPGTRLLVL.

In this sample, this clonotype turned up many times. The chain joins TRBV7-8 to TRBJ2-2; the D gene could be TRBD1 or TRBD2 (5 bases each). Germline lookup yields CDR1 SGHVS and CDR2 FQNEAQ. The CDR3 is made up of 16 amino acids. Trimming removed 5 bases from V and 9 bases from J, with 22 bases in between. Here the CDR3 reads CASSLNRDPKGRELFF. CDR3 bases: TGTGCCAGCAGCCTCAACCGGGACCCTAAGGGCCGGGAGCTGTTTTTT.

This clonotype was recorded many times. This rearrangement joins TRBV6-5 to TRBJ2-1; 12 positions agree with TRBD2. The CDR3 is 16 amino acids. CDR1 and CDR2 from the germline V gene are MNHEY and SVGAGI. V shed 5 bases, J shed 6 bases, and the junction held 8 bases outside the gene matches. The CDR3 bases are TGTGCCAGCAGTAAACAAAGGGGACTAGCGGGCAATGAGCAGTTCTTC. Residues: CASSKQRGLAGNEQFF.

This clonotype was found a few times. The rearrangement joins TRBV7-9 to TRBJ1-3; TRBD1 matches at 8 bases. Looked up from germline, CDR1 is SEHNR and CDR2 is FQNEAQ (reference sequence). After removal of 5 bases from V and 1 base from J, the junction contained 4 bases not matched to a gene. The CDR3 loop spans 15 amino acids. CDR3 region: CASSRRDRSGNTIYF. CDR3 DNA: TGTGCCAGCAGCCGCCGGGACAGGTCTGGAAACACCATATATTTT.

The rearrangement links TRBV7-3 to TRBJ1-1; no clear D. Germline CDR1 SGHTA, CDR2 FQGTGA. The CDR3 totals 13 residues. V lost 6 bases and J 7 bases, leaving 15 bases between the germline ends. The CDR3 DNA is TGTGCCAGCAGTCCTGGCCCCAGAGGTGAAGCTTTCTTT. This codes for CASSPGPRGEAFF. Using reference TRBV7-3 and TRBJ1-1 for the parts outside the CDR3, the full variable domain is GAGVSQTPSNKVTEKGKYVELRCDPISGHTALYWYRQSLGQGPEFLIYFQGTGAADDSGLPNDRFFAVRPEGSVSTLKIQRTERGDSAVYLCASSPGPRGEAFFGQGTRLTVV.

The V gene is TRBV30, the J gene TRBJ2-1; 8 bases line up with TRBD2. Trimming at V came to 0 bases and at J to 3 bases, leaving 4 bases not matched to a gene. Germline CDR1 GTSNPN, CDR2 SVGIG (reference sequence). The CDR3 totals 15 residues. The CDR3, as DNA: TGTGCCTGGAGTGTGGGCCTAGCGGGCTACAATGAGCAGTTCTTC. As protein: CAWSVGLAGYNEQFF.

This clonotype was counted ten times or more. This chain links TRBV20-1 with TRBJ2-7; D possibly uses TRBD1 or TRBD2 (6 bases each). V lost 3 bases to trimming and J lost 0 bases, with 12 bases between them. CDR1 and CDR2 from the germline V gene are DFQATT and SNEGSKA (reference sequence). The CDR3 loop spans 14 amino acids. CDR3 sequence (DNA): TGCAGTGCTAGGGGCGGAGGGGGCTCCTACGAGCAGTACTTC. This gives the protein CSARGGGGSYEQYF.

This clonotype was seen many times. The DNA of the CDR3 is TGCAGTGCTAGAGATATCCGAGATTCCTACGAGCAGTACTTC. Translating gives CSARDIRDSYEQYF. The rearrangement links TRBV20-1 to TRBJ2-7; D is unresolved. Trimming left V 0 bases short and J 1 base short, with 10 bases between. Germline CDR1 is DFQATT and CDR2 is SNEGSKA (reference sequence). This CDR3 contains 14 residues.